One and the same sample provided the 9 T cell receptor beta chains below, sequenced in a study of T cells in Graves' hyperthyroidism and ophthalmopathy. TCR beta CDR3 regions were amplified from RNA transcripts. First-round RT-PCR of the TCR CDR3 relied on the HTBI primer set. Using its own MiXCR run on the multiplex PCR reads, TCRdb lists one record per CDR3 protein. This table has 35,000 or so distinct CDR3 sequences, roughly half appearing once. The sequenced material came from blood. All receptors come from a man aged 35 to 55 with Graves' ophthalmopathy.

The V gene is TRBV9, the J gene TRBJ1-2, with D maybe TRBD1 (5 bases). The CDR3 spans 15 residues. The germline CDR1 and CDR2 sequences are SGDLS and YYNGEE. V gave up 4 bases and J gave up 8 bases, with 21 bases separating them. CDR3: CASSPPQGAGGGYTF. For the CDR3, the DNA is TGTGCCAGCAGCCCCCCTCAAGGGGCAGGTGGAGGCTACACCTTC. Complete variable domain (other parts from reference TRBV9 and TRBJ1-2): DSGVTQTPKHLITATGQRVTLRCSPRSGDLSVYWYQQSLDQGLQFLIQYYNGEERAKGNILERFSAQQFPDLHSELNLSSLELGDSALYFCASSPPQGAGGGYTFGSGTRLTVV.

Comments on this clonotype: One end of the junction fails to match germline, which may point to a read error. The genes are TRBV24-1 and TRBJ2-2; D may be TRBD2 (8 bases). Germline CDR1 reads KGHDR; CDR2 reads SFDVKD. The CDR3 is made up of 16 amino acids. The CDR3 nucleotides are TGTGCCACCAGTGACCCCGGGACAGCGACCAGCGGGGGGCTGTTTTTT. Amino acid sequence: CATSDPGTATSGGLFF.

This clonotype was seen many times. V is TRBV6-5 and J is TRBJ1-5; D is ambiguous. Trimming left V 6 bases short and J 5 bases short, with 14 bases between. Germline lookup yields CDR1 MNHEY and CDR2 SVGAGI. The CDR3 runs 14 residues. The DNA for the CDR3 is TGTGCCAGCAGCCAAACATACAATCATCAGCCCCAGCATTTT. It specifies CASSQTYNHQPQHF.

This clonotype appeared many times. The V call is TRBV7-9, the J call TRBJ2-3; 7 nucleotides line up with TRBD1. Germline CDR1 and CDR2: SEHNR and FQNEAQ (reference sequence). This CDR3 has 17 amino acids. The junction had 18 bases not matched to a gene; V was cut back by 6 bases and J by 6 bases. In nucleotides, the CDR3 is TGTGCCAGCAGGGGGTTCACAGGGGCACCCCTTAGGGATACGCAGTATTTT. Its translation is CASRGFTGAPLRDTQYF.

A remark on this clonotype: Mismatch with germline at one junction end may stem from a read error. The chain combines TRBV6-4 with TRBJ2-7; D might be TRBD2 (6 bases). The germline V gene has CDR1 MRHNA and CDR2 SNTAGT. This CDR3 comprises 16 residues. The CDR3 region is CASRDYPRRGTYERYF. In DNA form, the CDR3 reads TGTGCCAGCAGAGACTACCCTCGGAGGGGTACCTACGAGCGGTACTTC.

This clonotype has a count of ten or more. This chain links TRBV2 with TRBJ2-3; perhaps TRBD1 as D (5 bases). The germline V gene has CDR1 SNHLY and CDR2 FYNNEI. V was clipped by 7 bases and J by 4 bases, with 15 bases between them. CDR3 size: 14 residues. CDR3 sequence (DNA): TGTGCCAGCATAGTGGGCATCAGGGCAGATACGCAGTATTTT. It yields the protein CASIVGIRADTQYF.

There are many counts of this clonotype. The rearrangement joins TRBV12-3 or TRBV12-4 to TRBJ2-3; 8 nucleotides agree with TRBD2. There are 19 residues in the CDR3. V lost 3 bases, J lost 0 bases, and 14 bases stayed unmatched. The CDR3 DNA reads TGTGCCAGCAGTTTGATTAGCGGGAAACTTCAACTTAGCACAGATACGCAGTATTTT. This codes for CASSLISGKLQLSTDTQYF.

This clonotype was counted at least ten times. The CDR3: CASSSPKQQGPLSREQFF. In DNA form, the CDR3 reads TGTGCCAGCAGTTCGCCAAAGCAACAGGGACCTTTATCGAGGGAGCAGTTCTTC. The chain joins TRBV6-5 to TRBJ2-1; possibly TRBD1 for D (6 bases). The V gene lost 4 bases and the J gene lost 10 bases, with 29 bases spanning the gap. There are 18 residues in the CDR3. Germline CDR1 is MNHEY and CDR2 is SVGAGI.

The table lists this clonotype with many counts. The V and J genes are TRBV20-1 and TRBJ1-6; D not certain. The CDR3 contains 14 residues. From germline, CDR1 is DFQATT and CDR2 SNEGSKA (reference sequence). V was shortened by 2 bases and J by 6 bases, with 11 bases between the two germline ends. CDR3 amino acids: CSARSRTFNSPLHF. DNA for the CDR3: TGCAGTGCTAGAAGCCGGACCTTTAATTCACCCCTCCACTTT.